This TCR beta chain originates from a study of cytomegalovirus exposure and HLA in healthy donors. With 60 Vbeta and 13 Jbeta primers, the PCR was carried out. The assay was immunoSEQ multiplex PCR, and TCRdb's table has in-frame clones only and misses some. The sample contains about 170,000 clones, around 84% of which appear only once. About this clone itself: Its antigen is unknown.

Germline CDR1 reads SGHDN; CDR2 reads FVKESK. V lost 0 bases to trimming and J lost 2 bases; unmatched junction nucleotides: 19. The CDR3 loop spans 21 amino acids. General study points: V- and J-gene trimming of TCR beta was linked (in a later analysis) to a missense DCLRE1C variant.

The receptor was isolated from a boy aged 2 to 10 in good health and CMV-seronegative. Input material: PBMCs. The chain couples TRBV14 to TRBJ2-5; TRBD2 agrees at 9 bases. The CDR3 region is CASSQDSLFSLAGITQETQYF. The CDR3 nucleotides are TGTGCCAGCAGCCAAGATTCCCTTTTTAGTCTAGCGGGAATAACGCAAGAGACCCAGTACTTC.